One and the same sample provided the 22 T cell receptor beta chains below, sequenced in a study of blood T cell repertoires in COVID-19. Clones were read by immunoSEQ multiplex PCR, and TCRdb kept only the in-frame ones, dropping some. This repertoire shows some 180,000 clones, less than 85% found once; its top ten account for approximately 4.7%. Sequencing input: PBMCs or T cells enriched from blood (not recorded which). These receptors originate from a woman aged 55-70 years with acute COVID-19.

The V and J genes are TRBV19 and TRBJ1-2, with 10 bases fitting TRBD1. Germline CDR1 is LNHDA and CDR2 is SQIVND (reference sequence). V lost 10 bases, J lost 4 bases, and 12 bases stayed unmatched. The CDR3 contains 15 residues. Here the CDR3 reads CATAAAGQGIYGYTF. The CDR3, as DNA: TGTGCCACCGCGGCCGCGGGACAGGGGATCTATGGCTACACCTTC.

The chain has TRBV27 and TRBJ2-4; 8 bases align to TRBD1. Germline trimming cut 3 bases from V and 12 bases from J; bases unmatched to any gene: 10. The germline CDR1 and CDR2 sequences are MNHEY and SMNVEV (reference sequence). CDR3 size: 14 residues. CDR3 coding DNA: TGTGCCAGCAGTTTGGAACAGGGGGAACAAGGTCAGTACTTC. As protein: CASSLEQGEQGQYF.

The J gene is TRBJ2-3, the V gene TRBV5-8, with 8 nucleotides matching TRBD2. The V gene's germline CDR1 is SGHTS and CDR2 YDEGEE. The CDR3 contains 16 residues. Trimming at V came to 2 bases and at J to 2 bases, leaving 7 bases not matched to a gene. CDR3 sequence reads: CASSLPTSGPTDTQYF. The DNA of the CDR3 is TGTGCCAGCAGCTTACCCACTAGCGGCCCCACAGATACGCAGTATTTT.

A single count supports this clone. The chain joins TRBV27 to TRBJ1-1; 8 nucleotides match TRBD1. The CDR3 has 14 residues. Germline loops: CDR1 MNHEY, CDR2 SMNVEV (reference sequence). The V gene end was trimmed by 6 bases and the J gene end by 0 bases; junction bases not matched to a gene: 3. The CDR3 region has the DNA TGTGCCAGCAGGCGGGGACAGGTGAACACTGAAGCTTTCTTT. Encoded protein: CASRRGQVNTEAFF.

This chain connects TRBV9 to TRBJ2-2, with TRBD2 matching 10 bases. The CDR3 extends over 16 amino acids. Germline V gene sequence: CDR1 SGDLS, CDR2 YYNGEE. J was trimmed by 6 bases and V by 4 bases; bases with no gene match: 9. For the CDR3, the DNA is TGTGCCAGCAGCCCCCATCTAGCGGGAGCAGCCGGGGAGCTGTTTTTT. This translates into CASSPHLAGAAGELFF.

This clone has only a few counts. This chain uses TRBV12-3 or TRBV12-4 with TRBJ1-2; 9 bases line up with TRBD1. CDR3 length: 13 amino acids. V shed 2 bases, J shed 6 bases, and the junction held 1 base outside the gene matches. The chain's CDR3 is CASSLRTGDGYTF. CDR3 coding DNA: TGTGCCAGCAGTTTACGGACAGGGGATGGCTACACCTTC.

The chain couples TRBV10-1 to TRBJ2-1; TRBD2 agrees at 8 bases. Germline V gives CDR1 WNHNN, CDR2 SYGVQD (reference sequence). The CDR3 is 14 amino acids. The V segment lost 4 bases and the J segment 7 bases; nucleotides outside the gene matches: 6. CDR3 amino acids: CASSVSGSVNEQFF. For the CDR3, the DNA is TGCGCCAGCAGTGTGAGCGGGAGCGTAAATGAGCAGTTCTTC.

This clone was detected a few times. The rearrangement uses TRBV11-2 and TRBJ1-6; the match to TRBD1 covers 8 bases. Germline CDR1 SGHAT, CDR2 FQNNGV. With V trimmed by 4 bases and J by 10 bases, 6 bases remained unmatched. The CDR3 runs to 14 residues. CDR3: CASSSRQGNSPLHF. CDR3 coding DNA: TGTGCCAGCAGCTCCCGACAGGGGAACTCACCCCTCCACTTT.

V and J are TRBV3-1 (or the pseudogene TRBV3-2) and TRBJ1-6; TRBD1 aligns across 9 bases. This CDR3 comprises 14 residues. Germline lookup yields CDR1 LGHDT and CDR2 YNNKEL (reference sequence). Losses at the gene ends were 4 bases for V and 6 bases for J; bases not matched to a gene: 1. The CDR3 reads CASSPGQGNSPLHF. The CDR3 bases are TGTGCCAGCAGCCCGGGACAGGGTAATTCACCCCTCCACTTT.

This chain connects TRBV6-5 to TRBJ2-2; unclear D gene. The CDR3 spans 15 residues. Trimming pared 0 bases from V and 4 bases from J, leaving 9 bases between. Germline-derived CDR1 and CDR2 are MNHEY and SVGAGI. CDR3 sequence (DNA): TGTGCCAGCAGTTACTCGGCTTCGGGCACCGGGGAGCTGTTTTTT. Encoded protein: CASSYSASGTGELFF.

V gene TRBV4-3 combines with J gene TRBJ2-2; D might be TRBD1 (5 bases). This CDR3 contains 14 residues. V was clipped by 3 bases and J by 6 bases, with 11 bases between them. Germline-derived CDR1 and CDR2 are LGHNA and YSLEER. CDR3 nucleotides: TGCGCCAGCAGCCAGAAACAGGAATCCGGGGAGCTGTTTTTT. Translated: CASSQKQESGELFF.

The chain recombines TRBV7-7 with TRBJ2-3; the match to TRBD2 covers 9 bases. Germline trimming cut 1 base from V and 7 bases from J; bases unmatched to any gene: 9. The CDR3 has 16 residues. CDR1 and CDR2 (germline): SSHAT, FNYEAQ (reference sequence). The CDR3 DNA sequence: TGTGCCAGCAGCTTAGGCGGTAGCGGGAGTTCAAATACGCAGTATTTT. Its translation: CASSLGGSGSSNTQYF.

The chain joins TRBV25-1 to TRBJ1-6; 7 bases fit TRBD1. This CDR3 has 14 amino acids. J lost 9 bases, V lost 1 base, and 3 bases had no gene match. CDR1 and CDR2 (germline): MGHDK, SYGVNS. In nucleotides, the CDR3 is TGTGCCAGCAGTGAATCACAGGGGCTTTCACCCCTCCACTTT. Protein product: CASSESQGLSPLHF.

The V gene is TRBV5-5, the J gene TRBJ2-2; TRBD1 aligns across 9 bases. Trimming took 4 bases from V and 1 from J; bases not matched to a gene: 8. The CDR3 runs 17 residues. The V gene's germline CDR1 is SGHKS and CDR2 YYEKEE (reference sequence). CDR3 in amino acids: CASSTWTGARNTGELFF. CDR3 nucleotides: TGTGCCAGCAGCACCTGGACAGGGGCACGGAACACCGGGGAGCTGTTTTTT.

This clone was picked up one time. The CDR3 bases are TGTGCCAGCAGCCGACCAGGGGCCCAATCACCCCTCCACTTT. It yields the protein CASSRPGAQSPLHF. The chain joins TRBV11-2 to TRBJ1-6, with a possible D match to TRBD1 (6 bases). Germline-derived CDR1 and CDR2 are SGHAT and FQNNGV. The V and J ends lost 5 bases and 10 bases respectively, with 15 bases between them. CDR3 length: 14 residues. Full variable domain (missing parts from reference TRBV11-2 and TRBJ1-6): EAGVAQSPRYKIIEKRQSVAFWCNPISGHATLYWYQQILGQGPKLLIQFQNNGVVDDSQLPKDRFSAERLKGVDSTLKIQPAKLEDSAVYLCASSRPGAQSPLHFGNGTRLTVT.

The genes are TRBV24-1 and TRBJ1-5, with D unclear. CDR1 KGHDR and CDR2 SFDVKD come from the germline V gene. The CDR3 contains 16 residues. V gave up 2 bases and J gave up 2 bases, with 12 bases separating them. The CDR3 DNA is TGTGCCACCAGTGATTCCCGCGGCGGGGGCAATCAGCCCCAGCATTTT. Translating it yields CATSDSRGGGNQPQHF.

This chain uses TRBV7-9 with TRBJ2-3, with D perhaps matching TRBD2 (6 bases). This CDR3 has 16 amino acids. V lost 7 bases to trimming and J lost 2 bases, with 19 bases between them. Germline V CDR1 and CDR2: SEHNR, FQNEAQ (reference sequence). The CDR3 spells CASNRPGAPPTDTQYF. DNA of the CDR3: TGTGCCAGCAACCGACCGGGAGCACCCCCCACAGATACGCAGTATTTT.

V is TRBV3-1 (or the pseudogene TRBV3-2) and J is TRBJ2-5; tentative D call: TRBD2 (5 bases). With 0 bases removed from V and 5 bases from J, the gap between germline ends came to 10 bases. The CDR3 is 14 residues long. Per the germline V gene, CDR1 is LGHDT and CDR2 is YNNKEL (reference sequence). This CDR3 is CASSQDRGLETQYF. CDR3 in DNA: TGTGCCAGCAGCCAAGATCGGGGTCTGGAGACCCAGTACTTC.

This chain uses TRBV11-3 with TRBJ1-1, with D perhaps TRBD1 (5 bases). V gave up 4 bases and J gave up 7 bases, with 13 bases separating them. Looked up from germline, CDR1 is SGHNT and CDR2 is YENEEA. The CDR3 covers 13 residues. The CDR3 is CASSSPGLGEAFF. DNA of the CDR3: TGTGCCAGCAGCTCCCCGGGACTAGGTGAAGCTTTCTTT.

V usage is TRBV7-8 and J usage is TRBJ1-1, with TRBD1 matching over 7 bases. This CDR3 contains 15 residues. Per germline, CDR1 SGHVS and CDR2 FQNEAQ. Trimming removed 4 bases from V and 1 base from J; junction bases left unmatched: 6. The CDR3 DNA follows: TGTGCCAGCAGCTCCCGGACAGGATCGAACACTGAAGCTTTCTTT. Translating it yields CASSSRTGSNTEAFF.

This sequence joins TRBV5-4 and TRBJ2-5, with no clear D. Trimming took off 0 bases at V and 3 bases at J, with 6 bases between the two ends. CDR1 is SGHNT, CDR2 YYREEE, per germline (reference sequence). The length of the CDR3 is 13 residues. The CDR3 here is CASSLVTEETQYF. CDR3 sequence (DNA): TGTGCCAGCAGCTTGGTAACGGAAGAGACCCAGTACTTC.

The chain couples TRBV5-1 to TRBJ1-1; D call uncertain. V was clipped by 4 bases and J by 3 bases, with 19 bases between them. Germline V CDR1 and CDR2: SGHRS, YFSETQ. This CDR3 has 16 amino acids. CDR3: CASSPGRSPTDTEAFF. The CDR3 DNA follows: TGCGCCAGCAGCCCTGGCCGGAGCCCCACGGACACTGAAGCTTTCTTT.